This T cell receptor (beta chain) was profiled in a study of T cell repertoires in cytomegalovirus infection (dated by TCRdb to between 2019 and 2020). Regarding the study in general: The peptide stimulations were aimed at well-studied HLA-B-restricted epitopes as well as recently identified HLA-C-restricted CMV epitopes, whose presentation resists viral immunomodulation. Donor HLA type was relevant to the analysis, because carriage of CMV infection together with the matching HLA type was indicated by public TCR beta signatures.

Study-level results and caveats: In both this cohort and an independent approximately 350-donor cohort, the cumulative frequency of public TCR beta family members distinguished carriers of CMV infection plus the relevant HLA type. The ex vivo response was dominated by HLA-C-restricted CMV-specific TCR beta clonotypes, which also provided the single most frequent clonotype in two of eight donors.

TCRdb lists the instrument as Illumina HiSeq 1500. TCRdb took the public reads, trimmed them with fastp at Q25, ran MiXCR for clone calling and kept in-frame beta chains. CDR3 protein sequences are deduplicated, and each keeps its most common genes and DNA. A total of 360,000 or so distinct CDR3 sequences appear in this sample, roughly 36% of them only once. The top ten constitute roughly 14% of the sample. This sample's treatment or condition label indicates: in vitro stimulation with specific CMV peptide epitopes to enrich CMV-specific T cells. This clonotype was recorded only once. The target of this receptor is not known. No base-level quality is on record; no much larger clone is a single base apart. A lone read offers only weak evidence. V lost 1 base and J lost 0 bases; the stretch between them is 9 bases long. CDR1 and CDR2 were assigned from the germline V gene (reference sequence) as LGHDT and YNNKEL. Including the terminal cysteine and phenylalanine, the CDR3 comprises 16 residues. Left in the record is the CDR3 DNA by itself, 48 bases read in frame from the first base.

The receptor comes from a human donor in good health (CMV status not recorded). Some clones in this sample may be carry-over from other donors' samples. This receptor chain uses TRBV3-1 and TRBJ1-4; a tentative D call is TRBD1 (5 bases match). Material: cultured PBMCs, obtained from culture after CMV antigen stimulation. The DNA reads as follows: TGTGCCAGCAGCCAAGGGGGGAGGTCAACTAATGAAAAACTGTTTTTT. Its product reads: CASSQGGRSTNEKLFF.